The T cell receptor beta chain described here comes from a study of T cell changes during pregnancy in multiple sclerosis. CDR1 and CDR2 from the germline V gene are SGHDT and YYEEEE. V shed 4 bases and J 4 bases; nucleotides not matched to a gene: 6. CDR3 length: 15 residues. Sequenced by immunoSEQ multiplex PCR; TCRdb stores in-frame clones only, minus some. The sample has around 70,000 clones; almost 95% are singletons. Notes on this clone: Other DNA variants within this sample encode the same CDR3.

The chain combines TRBV5-6 with TRBJ1-1; 11 bases map to TRBD1. The sample here was peripheral blood, taken before pregnancy. This clonotype was sampled from a female donor with multiple sclerosis, enrolled in a pregnancy study. The CDR3 sequence is CASSLAGTGGTEAFF. CDR3 nucleotide sequence: TGTGCCAGCAGCCTCGCCGGGACAGGGGGCACTGAAGCTTTCTTT.